Given below is one T cell receptor beta chain in context. The antigen remains undetermined. These data come from a study of vaccination effects on CD4 cells after COVID-19. Trimming stripped 2 bases from V and 4 bases from J, with 9 bases between. The CDR3 runs 13 residues. CDR1 is GTSNPN and CDR2 is SVGIG in the germline V gene (reference sequence). Viral peptide pool expansion of antigen-specific CD4+ T cells preceded sequencing in the ViraFEST assay. Culture proceeded for approximately nine days, and CD4+ T cells were then isolated. Recipients of the vaccine had no prior SARS-CoV-2 infection and negative nucleocapsid antibodies. Some clones are missing from TCRdb's copy, which holds only in-frame ones; the method was immunoSEQ multiplex PCR. This sample carries roughly 52,000 clones, roughly 70% of them seen once, and the ten largest clones take around 20%.

The chain combines TRBV30 with TRBJ2-1; no clear D. The receptor was isolated from a human donor who received a COVID-19 vaccine. The specimen was CD4+ T cells from PBMCs cultured with SARS-CoV-2 spike peptides, collected before COVID-19 vaccination. The CDR3 bases are TGTGCCTGGAGTCGTCAGGAATACAATGAGCAGTTCTTC. Its translation: CAWSRQEYNEQFF.